A single sample is the source of the 14 T cell receptor beta chains below, sequenced in a study of T-cell memory formation after mild COVID-19. TCRdb itself ran the 5' RACE reads through MiXCR, one entry per CDR3 protein. The table includes roughly 150,000 distinct CDR3 sequences, 20% to 25% detected once. Sequenced sample: PBMCs or a T cell subset sorted from them (not recorded which). The source of these receptors is an adult woman who had mild COVID-19 (a few samples of this study predate the infection). Cell type and time point are not known.

The chain employs TRBV29-1 and TRBJ2-7; D is possibly TRBD2 (5 bases). The CDR3 sequence is 18 residues long. Germline loops: CDR1 SQVTM, CDR2 ANQGSEA. V lost 7 bases to trimming and J lost 4 bases, with 32 bases between them. CDR3 DNA: TGCAGCGAATTCCGGGGAGCGCCAGTGACTTTTGAGGTATACGAGCAGTACTTC. Its translation is CSEFRGAPVTFEVYEQYF.

This clonotype turned up a few times. The CDR3 protein is CASSDPYNSPLHF. CDR3 coding DNA: TGTGCCAGCAGTGACCCCTATAATTCACCCCTCCACTTT. This rearrangement joins TRBV7-9 to TRBJ1-6; D unresolved. This CDR3 has 13 amino acids. V lost 6 bases, J lost 2 bases, and 5 bases lay in between. Germline V CDR1 and CDR2: SEHNR, FQNEAQ (reference sequence).

The rearrangement uses TRBV5-6 and TRBJ2-3; the D is unclear. Germline assignment: CDR1 SGHDT and CDR2 YYEEEE. V lost 5 bases and J lost 0, with 7 bases in between. CDR3 length: 13 residues. The CDR3: CASSWQSTDTQYF. In nucleotides, the CDR3 is TGTGCCAGCAGTTGGCAGAGCACAGATACGCAGTATTTT.

The V and J genes are TRBV13 and TRBJ2-1; tentative D call: TRBD1 (6 bases). Trimming stripped 4 bases from V and 0 bases from J, with 19 bases between. Germline assignment: CDR1 PRHDT and CDR2 FYEKMQ (reference sequence). The CDR3 is 18 residues long. The CDR3, as DNA: TGTGCCAGCAGCTCATCGGACGGCCTGGGGGCCTCCTACAATGAGCAGTTCTTC. As protein: CASSSSDGLGASYNEQFF.

As for this clonotype: An end of the junction does not agree with germline; a read error may underlie this. The genes are TRBV7-2 and TRBJ1-1, with 8 positions matching TRBD1. From germline, CDR1 is SGHTA and CDR2 FQGNSA. The CDR3 contains 15 residues. Written as DNA, the CDR3 is TGTGCAAGCAGCTTAGGGACAGGAATAAACACTGAAGCTTTCTTT. As protein: CASSLGTGINTEAFF. The full variable domain, completed using reference TRBV7-2 and TRBJ1-1, is GAGVSQSPSNKVTEKGKDVELRCDPISGHTALYWYRQSLGQGLEFLIYFQGNSAPDKSGLPSDRFSAERTGGSVSTLTIQRTQQEDSAVYLCASSLGTGINTEAFFGQGTRLTVV.

The count of this clonotype is one. The chain couples TRBV4-1 to TRBJ1-1; D remains unclear. CDR1 is MGHRA and CDR2 is YSYEKL in the germline V gene. The CDR3 has 15 amino acids. The V end was cut by 1 base, the J end by 5 bases, with 14 bases between. CDR3 sequence: CASSQVISALTEAFF. In DNA, the CDR3 is TGCGCCAGCAGCCAAGTAATCAGTGCCTTAACTGAAGCTTTCTTT.

This chain joins TRBV5-8 and TRBJ2-7, with D possibly called TRBD1 or TRBD2 (6 bases each). Germline CDR1 is SGHTS and CDR2 is YDEGEE. The CDR3 contains 16 residues. The V end was cut by 2 bases, the J end by 3 bases, with 18 bases between. CDR3 in amino acids: CASSFDGGGDGYEQYF. The CDR3 DNA reads TGTGCCAGCAGCTTCGACGGGGGCGGAGATGGCTACGAGCAGTACTTC. The complete variable domain, with remaining parts taken from reference TRBV5-8 and TRBJ2-7, reads EAGVTQSPTHLIKTRGQQATLRCSPISGHTSVYWYQQALGLGLQFLLWYDEGEERNRGNFPPRFSGRQFPNYSSELNVNALELEDSALYLCASSFDGGGDGYEQYFGPGTRLTVT.

The rearrangement uses TRBV7-8 and TRBJ2-1, with unresolved D. Deletions cut 5 bases from V and 4 bases from J, with 15 bases between. CDR1 and CDR2 (germline): SGHVS, FQNEAQ. The CDR3 sequence is 15 residues long. Written as DNA, the CDR3 is TGTGCCAGCAGCCTCACTCGGTTTGGTTACAATGAGCAGTTCTTC. This encodes CASSLTRFGYNEQFF.

The chain couples TRBV4-1 to TRBJ2-7; no clear D gene. This CDR3 is built from 13 residues. In germline, CDR1 is MGHRA, CDR2 YSYEKL. Trimming took off 0 bases at V and 4 bases at J, with 7 bases between the two ends. This CDR3 reads CASSQDRYYEQYF. Written as DNA, the CDR3 is TGCGCCAGCAGCCAAGATCGATATTACGAGCAGTACTTC.

Concerning this clonotype itself: One end of the junction is discordant with germline, which a read error may explain. V is TRBV15 and J is TRBJ1-5, with 9 bases fitting TRBD1. Germline-derived CDR1 and CDR2 are LNHNV and YYDKDF (reference sequence). CDR3 length: 15 residues. The CDR3 DNA follows: TGTGCCACCAGCCGAGACAGGGGGAGAGGTCAGCCCCAGCATTTT. Translated, it gives CATSRDRGRGQPQHF.

This clonotype has more than one count but fewer than ten. The chain employs TRBV7-3 and TRBJ2-3; 9 bases agree with TRBD1. CDR3 length: 15 amino acids. Per the germline V gene, CDR1 is SGHTA and CDR2 is FQGTGA. V was pared by 6 bases and J by 4 bases, with 8 bases of the junction left unmatched. The CDR3 protein is CASSSTGGIADTQYF. Here the CDR3 DNA reads TGTGCCAGCAGTTCGACAGGGGGAATTGCAGATACGCAGTATTTT. Supplemented by reference TRBV7-3 and TRBJ2-3, the full variable domain reads GAGVSQTPSNKVTEKGKYVELRCDPISGHTALYWYRQSLGQGPEFLIYFQGTGAADDSGLPNDRFFAVRPEGSVSTLKIQRTERGDSAVYLCASSSTGGIADTQYFGPGTRLTVL.

V and J are TRBV12-3 or TRBV12-4 and TRBJ1-5, with D unresolved. Trimming removed 6 bases at V and 0 bases at J, with 24 bases between. The CDR3 consists of 19 residues. CDR3 amino acids: CASSLSGHWRDHSNQPQHF. The CDR3 region has the DNA TGTGCCAGCAGCCTTTCCGGCCATTGGCGGGATCATAGCAATCAGCCCCAGCATTTT.

At least ten counts were recorded for this clonotype. In nucleotides, the CDR3 is TGTGCCAGCAAGGGAATACAGGGTCGCGACGAGCAGTACTTC. Translated, it gives CASKGIQGRDEQYF. This chain links TRBV27 with TRBJ2-7; D may be TRBD1 (6 bases). In germline, CDR1 is MNHEY, CDR2 SMNVEV (reference sequence). This CDR3 has 14 residues. V was shortened by 7 bases and J by 5 bases, with 18 bases between the two germline ends.

CDR3 protein: CASSFGLAAYNEQFF. The CDR3 bases are TGTGCCAGCAGCTTCGGACTAGCGGCGTACAATGAGCAGTTCTTC. The chain recombines TRBV7-6 with TRBJ2-1; 10 positions match TRBD2. Germline assignment: CDR1 SGHVS and CDR2 FNYEAQ. V shed 3 bases and J 4 bases; nucleotides not matched to a gene: 3. This CDR3 region has 15 residues.